This T cell receptor beta chain was sequenced in a study of shared clonotypes between healthy human individuals. Germline-derived CDR1 and CDR2 are SGHNT and YYREEE (reference sequence). Trimming stripped 1 base from V and 5 bases from J, with 10 bases between. The CDR3 is made up of 13 amino acids. In regard to this clone: Antigen specificity is unknown.

Donors included only healthy HIV-negative adults lacking recent acute infections or vaccinations. Using immunoSEQ multiplex PCR, the repertoire was profiled, and TCRdb retains in-frame clones only, with some absent. The data contain 2 million to 2.5 million clones, roughly 92% of them seen just once; the ten biggest clones take up 0.37%. Points from the study as a whole: Enrolling few donors narrowed the genetic and exposure-history diversity that was represented.

This chain links TRBV5-4 with TRBJ2-7, with D perhaps TRBD2 (7 bases). This TCR was sampled from a man aged 18 to 35 in good health. Some clones in this sample may be carry-over from other donors' samples. The sample consisted of naive CD4+ T cells from PBMCs. The subset is: CD45RA+ positively selected. The CDR3 DNA follows: TGTGCCAGCAGCTTGCGGGGGGCCGACGAGCAGTACTTC. It encodes CASSLRGADEQYF.